This TCR beta chain was retrieved from a study of T cells in tumors after PD-1 blockade. Whole-study context: Patients had no prior checkpoint blockade, systemic immunosuppressants, or anti-cancer therapy within 4 weeks. Some patients also took daily vismodegib 150 mg during anti-PD-1 treatment. Patients received pembrolizumab 200 mg every 3 weeks or cemiplimab 350 mg every 2 weeks.

This clone was seen once. TCRdb keeps only in-frame clones here, not all; method: immunoSEQ multiplex PCR. The sample contains about 33,000 clones, around four fifths of which appear only once. The germline V and J ends were trimmed by 3 bases and 3 bases, with 11 bases remaining between them. Looked up from germline, CDR1 is DFQATT and CDR2 is SNEGSKA (reference sequence). This CDR3 is built from 13 residues. The V gene is TRBV20-1, the J gene TRBJ1-1, with a possible D match to TRBD1 (5 bases). The sample consisted of PBMCs, taken before anti-PD-1 treatment. This TCR was recovered from a human donor with basal cell carcinoma. The CDR3 loop reads CSASRGGDTEAFF. DNA of the CDR3: TGCAGTGCTAGTCGGGGGGGGGACACTGAAGCTTTCTTT.